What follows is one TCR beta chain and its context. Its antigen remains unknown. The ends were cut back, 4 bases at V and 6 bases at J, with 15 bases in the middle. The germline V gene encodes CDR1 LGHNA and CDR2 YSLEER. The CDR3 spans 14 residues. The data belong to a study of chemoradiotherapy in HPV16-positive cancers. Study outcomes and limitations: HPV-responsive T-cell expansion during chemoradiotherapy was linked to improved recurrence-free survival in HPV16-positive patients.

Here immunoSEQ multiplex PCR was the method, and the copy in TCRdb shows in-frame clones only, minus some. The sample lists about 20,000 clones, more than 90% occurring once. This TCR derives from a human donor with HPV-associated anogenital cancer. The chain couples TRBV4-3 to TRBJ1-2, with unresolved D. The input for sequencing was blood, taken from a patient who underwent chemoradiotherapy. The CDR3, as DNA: TGCGCCAGCAGCCGGGCCGGAGGGTACGATGGCTACACCTTC. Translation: CASSRAGGYDGYTF.